This is a list of T cell receptor beta chains from one sample in a study of blood T cell repertoires in COVID-19. TCRdb's copy holds only in-frame clones and misses some; the assay was immunoSEQ multiplex PCR. The sample yields a few hundred thousand clones, 65% to 85% seen once. The sequencing input was peripheral blood. All receptors come from an elderly woman with acute or convalescent COVID-19. CDR3s include the opening cysteine and the closing phenylalanine or tryptophan. A D gene is named only where the DNA matches it firmly. Clone size appears in some rows only: once, few, many, or a class for an expanded clone.

TGTGCCAGCAGTCATCCGGGACAGGGCTTACAAGAGACCCAGTACTTC,CASSHPGQGLQETQYF,TRBD1,-,TRBJ2-5,TRBV6-6
TGCAGTGCTTGGGGGGGGATCGGTCGGTTCTTC,CSAWGGIGRFF,TRBD2,-,TRBJ2-1,TRBV20-1
TGCGCCAGCAGCTTCAGTAGCGGGACGACCGGGGAGCTGTTTTTT,CASSFSSGTTGELFF,TRBD2,few,TRBJ2-2,TRBV5-1
TGTGCCAGCAGCGATCAGGGGGCAGGGACTGAAGCTTTCTTT,CASSDQGAGTEAFF,TRBD1,few,TRBJ1-1,TRBV7-8
TGTGCCAGCAGCCGCGCGGGACAGGGAGGCATAGATACGCAGTATTTT,CASSRAGQGGIDTQYF,TRBD1,once,TRBJ2-3,TRBV7-9
TGTGCCAGCAGAGACGGGATTGCTGGCGGAAACACCATATATTTT,CASRDGIAGGNTIYF,-,-,TRBJ1-3,TRBV6-1
TGTGCCAGCAGCTTACGGGACATAAGTGAAGCTTTCTTT,CASSLRDISEAFF,-,-,TRBJ1-1,TRBV12-3/TRBV12-4
TGTGCCATCAGTCGGACAGGGCCTACTAACACTGAAGCTTTCTTT,CAISRTGPTNTEAFF,TRBD1,-,TRBJ1-1,TRBV10-3
TGTGCCTCCAAATCGACAGGTCAGCCCCAGCATTTT,CASKSTGQPQHF,-,-,TRBJ1-5,TRBV6-5
TGTGCCAGCAGCGAAACAGGGGTGTTAAATGGCTACACCTTC,CASSETGVLNGYTF,TRBD1,once,TRBJ1-2,TRBV5-5
TGTGCCAGCAGGCAGGCAGGGGGAAGGGACACTGAAGCTTTCTTT,CASRQAGGRDTEAFF,TRBD1,-,TRBJ1-1,TRBV25-1
TGTGCCAGCACCCGGGATAGGACTAGCGTCTTCACCGGGGAGCTGTTTTTT,CASTRDRTSVFTGELFF,TRBD2,-,TRBJ2-2,TRBV27
TGTGCCAGCAGGCGGGGCCTTAATGAAAAACTGTTTTTT,CASRRGLNEKLFF,-,-,TRBJ1-4,TRBV12-3/TRBV12-4
TGCGCCAGCAGCCAAGATGGTGATACTAGCACAGATACGCAGTATTTT,CASSQDGDTSTDTQYF,-,-,TRBJ2-3,TRBV4-1
TGTGCCACCCGGACAGGGTACGGTTCACCCCTCCACTTT,CATRTGYGSPLHF,TRBD1,-,TRBJ1-6,TRBV12-3/TRBV12-4
TGCAGTGCTAGTGGGCCGGGGGGGACCTACGAGCAGTACTTC,CSASGPGGTYEQYF,TRBD2,-,TRBJ2-7,TRBV20-1
TGTGCCGCGAAGGGGACAGGGGACAACACCATATATTTT,CAAKGTGDNTIYF,TRBD1,-,TRBJ1-3,TRBV25-1
TGTGCCAGCAGCTTAACGGCGGGGGCTGCGAACACCGGGGAGCTGTTTTTT,CASSLTAGAANTGELFF,-,-,TRBJ2-2,TRBV7-3
TGTGCCTGGACAGGGACAGGGGGCCCTGCAACTAATGAAAAACTGTTTTTT,CAWTGTGGPATNEKLFF,TRBD1,-,TRBJ1-4,TRBV30
TGCGCCAGCAGTGAGAGGGGACAGGGGGCCTCCCCGCGGAATGGCTACACCTTC,CASSERGQGASPRNGYTF,TRBD1,-,TRBJ1-2,TRBV10-1
TGTGCCAGCTCGCCTCTCAGGGGGCAGTGGGACACTGAAGCTTTCTTT,CASSPLRGQWDTEAFF,TRBD1,-,TRBJ1-1,TRBV18
TGTGCCAGCAGCTTAGAAACGGGAACTGAAGCTTTCTTT,CASSLETGTEAFF,-,-,TRBJ1-1,TRBV11-3
TGCAGCGTTGAAGACCAGACTAGCGGGTTTTACAATGAGCAGTTCTTC,CSVEDQTSGFYNEQFF,TRBD2,-,TRBJ2-1,TRBV29-1
TGCGCCAGCAGCTTGGTAGCGGGAGTCCCCTACGAGCAGTACTTC,CASSLVAGVPYEQYF,TRBD2,-,TRBJ2-7,TRBV5-1
TGTGCCACCAGTGAAGAGGCCAACGAGCAGTACTTC,CATSEEANEQYF,-,few,TRBJ2-7,TRBV24-1
TGTGCCAGCAGTCACAGGGCAACTAATGAAAAACTGTTTTTT,CASSHRATNEKLFF,-,-,TRBJ1-4,TRBV14
TGTGCCAGCAGCGAGCCGACTAGCGGGCTCTTCTCTGGGGCCAACGTCCTGACTTTC,CASSEPTSGLFSGANVLTF,TRBD2,-,TRBJ2-6,TRBV9
TGTGCCAGCAGCTTAGGCTCTGGGCCCGGGGAGCTGTTTTTT,CASSLGSGPGELFF,-,-,TRBJ2-2,TRBV7-9
TGTGCCAGCAGCTTAGACCCTAGCTCCTACGAGCAGTACTTC,CASSLDPSSYEQYF,-,-,TRBJ2-7,TRBV11-2
TGTGCCAGCAGCCGGGGACAGCTTCGTGCCAATTCACCCCTCCACTTT,CASSRGQLRANSPLHF,TRBD1,-,TRBJ1-6,TRBV3-1/TRBV3-2
TGTGCTAGCAGCTATGAACAGGGTGAGAGCTATGGCTACACCTTC,CASSYEQGESYGYTF,-,-,TRBJ1-2,TRBV7-7
TGTGCCAGCAGCCTCGGGGAGGGTGGCAATTCACCCCTCCACTTT,CASSLGEGGNSPLHF,-,few,TRBJ1-6,TRBV5-4
TGCAGCGTACTCGACGGGACCTACGAGCAGTACTTC,CSVLDGTYEQYF,-,-,TRBJ2-7,TRBV29-1
TGTGCCAGCAGCTTGAGCTGGGTAGCGGGGGCCGGGGAGCTGTTTTTT,CASSLSWVAGAGELFF,TRBD2,-,TRBJ2-2,TRBV5-4
TGTGCCAGCAGCGTACTAGCGGGAGGGCCGTTTGTAAACGAGCAGTACTTC,CASSVLAGGPFVNEQYF,TRBD2,many,TRBJ2-7,TRBV7-2
TGTGCCAGCAGTTCTTACGGTTACAATGAGCAGTTCTTC,CASSSYGYNEQFF,-,-,TRBJ2-1,TRBV27
TGTGCCAGCAGTCCCGGGACAGGGTTTGGCTACACCTTC,CASSPGTGFGYTF,TRBD1,-,TRBJ1-2,TRBV12-3/TRBV12-4
TGTGCCACCAGTGATCCTTCCTACAGGGCCGGTGAGCAGTTCTTC,CATSDPSYRAGEQFF,-,-,TRBJ2-1,TRBV24-1
TGTGCCAGCAGAAGAGATCGGAACCCCGGCGGGGGCTCCTACAATGAGCAGTTCTTC,CASRRDRNPGGGSYNEQFF,TRBD2,-,TRBJ2-1,TRBV7-2
TGTGCCAGCTCACCCCGGGAGCTTGCGAACGAGCAGTACTTC,CASSPRELANEQYF,-,-,TRBJ2-7,TRBV18
TGTGCCAGCAGCCACTACCTGAACACTGAAGCTTTCTTT,CASSHYLNTEAFF,-,-,TRBJ1-1,TRBV3-1/TRBV3-2
TGTGCCAGCAGTTTGACCCCGGGGTCATACGAGCAGTACTTC,CASSLTPGSYEQYF,-,once,TRBJ2-7,TRBV28
TGTGCCAGCAAGACAGGAGGGACTAGCGGGAGGAGAGAGACCCAGTACTTC,CASKTGGTSGRRETQYF,TRBD2,-,TRBJ2-5,TRBV3-1/TRBV3-2
TGTGCCAGCAAAGGCCCCGCGGGGGTCACTGAAGCTTTCTTT,CASKGPAGVTEAFF,-,-,TRBJ1-1,TRBV27
TGTGCCAGCAGCTTGTCCAGGGGGGATGAAAAACTGTTTTTT,CASSLSRGDEKLFF,TRBD1,-,TRBJ1-4,TRBV5-4
TGTGCCAGCAGTCCTAGTCATACCAGGGGGGAGCAGTACTTC,CASSPSHTRGEQYF,TRBD1,once,TRBJ2-7,TRBV13
TGCGCCAGCAGCCAACCCCTCGGAGGTTACCTCCACTTT,CASSQPLGGYLHF,-,-,TRBJ1-6,TRBV4-3
TGTGCCAGCAGCAAATATTACAGGGAGGGCGAGCAGTACTTC,CASSKYYREGEQYF,-,-,TRBJ2-7,TRBV21-1
TGTGCCAGCAGCCAAGATAGGCAGGGCGAGCAGTTCTTC,CASSQDRQGEQFF,-,-,TRBJ2-1,TRBV4-2
TGTGCCAGCAGCTTTGGCGGGATCGGGGAGCTGTTTTTT,CASSFGGIGELFF,-,-,TRBJ2-2,TRBV11-3
TGTGCCAGCAGCCAAGTAGGTCGCACGGGAGAGCAGTACTTC,CASSQVGRTGEQYF,-,few,TRBJ2-7,TRBV14